The entry below describes one T cell receptor beta chain. What it binds is not known. At one boundary the junction diverges from the germline segment, which might be a read error. Amplification of TCR beta CDR3 regions used RNA transcripts. The workflow started with a first-round RT-PCR run with HTBI primers and then moved on to a second-round multiplex PCR. MiXCR, run by TCRdb on the multiplex PCR reads, gives a single entry per CDR3 protein. Here the sample spans about 740,000 distinct CDR3 sequences, 40% being singletons. The data stem from a study of Graves' ophthalmopathy and Graves' hyperthyroidism. Study findings and constraints: Most expanded clonotypes from thyroid (those above 0.001 frequency) were also found in blood. Cross-validated, the 13-signature model showed 87.88%/81.08% sensitivity/specificity, and 80%/75% in the test set.

The CDR3 consists of 20 residues. Germline CDR1 and CDR2: ENHRY and SYGVKD. Patients were excluded if they had other autoimmune diseases or uncontrolled infections, and likewise if pregnancy or lactation applied. Sample: peripheral blood. This receptor was obtained from an adult man with Graves' ophthalmopathy. The genes are TRBV10-3 and TRBJ2-7; TRBD2 matches at 14 bases. CDR3 residues: CASSYPDGTSGSGRPYEQYF. The CDR3 nucleotides read TGTGCCAGCAGTTACCCCGACGGGACTAGCGGGAGCGGTCGGCCCTACGAGCAGTACTTC.